This entry concerns a single T cell receptor beta chain. Its antigen is unknown. As to time point: recipient sample about 28 days before transplant, after cytoreduction. This record comes from a study of T cell clonotyping in hematopoietic cell transplantation. Study overall: Recipients' pretransplant samples followed cytoreduction.

TCRdb's copy holds only in-frame clones and misses some; the assay was immunoSEQ multiplex PCR. This sample carries about 49,000 clones, approximately 84% of them seen once, and the ten largest clones take 5.9%. Regarding the study as a whole: Few recipient clonotypes overlapped donors; over 97% were de novo at given depth. Higher Inverse Simpson Index values in graft donor and pretransplant recipient predicted broader posttransplant TCR diversity.

The CDR3 length is 11 residues. Germline V gives CDR1 SGHNT, CDR2 YYREEE (reference sequence). The germline V and J ends were trimmed by 5 bases and 5 bases, with 8 bases remaining between them. The sequencing used peripheral blood mononuclear cells, collected before stem cell transplant. This TCR was sampled from a man aged 55-75 years with biphenotypic leukemia. Some clones in this sample may be carry-over from other donors' samples. The chain has TRBV5-4 and TRBJ2-7; no reliable D call. CDR3 region: CASRSGNEQYF. The CDR3 DNA follows: TGTGCCAGCAGGTCCGGTAACGAGCAGTACTTC. The whole variable domain, filled in from reference TRBV5-4 and TRBJ2-7, reads ETGVTQSPTHLIKTRGQQVTLRCSSQSGHNTVSWYQQALGQGPQFIFQYYREEENGRGNFPPRFSGLQFPNYSSELNVNALELDDSALYLCASRSGNEQYFGPGTRLTVT.